Following are 27 T cell receptor beta chains from one sample sequenced in a study. Treg sorting used a CD4+CD25+CD127-/low gate. Each CDR3 protein is one row after TCRdb ran MiXCR on the 5' RACE reads. Of approximately 40,000 distinct CDR3 sequences in the sample, approximately 22% were seen once. Sequencing was carried out using Tregs sorted from blood. The receptors here all came from a female donor with breast cancer.

This clonotype has a count of ten or more. The chain joins TRBV9 to TRBJ2-1; D is undetermined. The CDR3 runs 14 residues. Per germline, CDR1 SGDLS and CDR2 YYNGEE. V was pared by 3 bases and J by 4 bases, with 11 bases between. CDR3 residues: CASSDLNTYNEQFF. CDR3 sequence (DNA): TGTGCCAGCAGCGACCTAAACACGTACAATGAGCAGTTCTTC.

The CDR3 here is CASTPGTGDYEQYF. The CDR3 DNA sequence: TGTGCCAGCACCCCCGGGACAGGGGACTACGAGCAGTACTTC. The chain carries TRBV6-5 and TRBJ2-7; 10 nucleotides line up with TRBD1. The V segment lost 7 bases and the J segment 3 bases; nucleotides outside the gene matches: 6. The CDR3 covers 14 residues. CDR1 MNHEY and CDR2 SVGAGI come from the germline V gene.

This clonotype was picked up a small number of times. The rearrangement links TRBV6-5 to TRBJ1-2, with D perhaps TRBD1 (6 bases). The CDR3 covers 15 residues. Between the trimmed V and J ends, which lost 1 base and 2 bases, there was a span of 11 bases. Germline V lookup: CDR1 MNHEY, CDR2 SVGAGI. CDR3 in amino acids: CASSYFEGGNYGYTF. In DNA, the CDR3 is TGTGCCAGCAGTTACTTCGAAGGGGGAAACTATGGCTACACCTTC.

The V and J genes are TRBV29-1 and TRBJ1-1; 9 nucleotides line up with TRBD1. Germline loops: CDR1 SQVTM, CDR2 ANQGSEA. The CDR3 is made up of 16 amino acids. The V and J ends lost 1 base and 1 base, in that order; junction bases with no gene match: 7. CDR3 in amino acids: CSVEGWTGDENTEAFF. In nucleotides, the CDR3 is TGCAGCGTTGAAGGGTGGACAGGGGACGAGAACACTGAAGCTTTCTTT.

V is TRBV7-9 and J is TRBJ2-5, with D uncertain. This CDR3 has 12 amino acids. Trimming cost V 6 bases and J 3 bases, with 8 bases left between them. Germline values: CDR1 SEHNR, CDR2 FQNEAQ (reference sequence). The CDR3 here is CASRPDEETQYF. The DNA for the CDR3 is TGTGCCAGCAGACCTGATGAAGAGACCCAGTACTTC. Full variable domain (rest looked up from reference TRBV7-9 and TRBJ2-5): DTGVSQNPRHKITKRGQNVTFRCDPISEHNRLYWYRQTLGQGPEFLTYFQNEAQLEKSRLLSDRFSAERPKGSFSTLEIQRTEQGDSAMYLCASRPDEETQYFGPGTRLLVL.

Ten or more counts support this clonotype. This chain uses TRBV5-1 with TRBJ1-1, with D possibly TRBD1 on 6 matching bases. CDR3 length equals 14 residues. Trimming removed 4 bases from V and 3 bases from J, with 13 bases in between. Germline CDR1 and CDR2: SGHRS and YFSETQ. In DNA, the CDR3 is TGCGCCAGCAGCATACAGGGAGGAGACACTGAAGCTTTCTTT. As protein: CASSIQGGDTEAFF.

This clonotype was counted a few times. The genes are TRBV12-3 or TRBV12-4 and TRBJ2-3, with D possibly being TRBD2 (5 bases). The CDR3 is 14 amino acids. Trimming took 7 bases from V and 2 from J, leaving 13 bases between them. DNA of the CDR3: TGTGCCAGCACCCGCCCGGGGATCACAGATACGCAGTATTTT. This gives the protein CASTRPGITDTQYF.

This chain uses TRBV5-1 with TRBJ2-7; tentatively, D is TRBD1 or TRBD2 (5 bases each). This CDR3 is built from 15 residues. Germline V gene data show CDR1 as SGHRS and CDR2 as YFSETQ. Deletions cut 0 bases from V and 0 bases from J, with 10 bases between. CDR3 amino acids: CASSLAGTSSYEQYF. For the CDR3, the DNA is TGCGCCAGCAGCTTGGCAGGGACCAGCTCCTACGAGCAGTACTTC.

A few counts support this clonotype. The chain has TRBV4-1 and TRBJ2-1; the match to TRBD2 covers 13 bases. This CDR3 region has 17 residues. Germline V gene data show CDR1 as MGHRA and CDR2 as YSYEKL. J was trimmed by 8 bases and V by 6 bases; bases with no gene match: 13. The CDR3 coding sequence is TGCGCCAGCAGTCCAATAGGACTAGCGGGAGTTCAGGATGAGCAGTTCTTC. It codes for CASSPIGLAGVQDEQFF.

In DNA, the CDR3 is TGCAGTGCCCAGCGGGAGGCAGATACGCAGTATTTT. It encodes CSAQREADTQYF. This chain uses TRBV20-1 with TRBJ2-3; 9 bases are shared with TRBD2. The V segment lost 6 bases and the J segment 4 bases; nucleotides outside the gene matches: 2. The V gene's germline CDR1 is DFQATT and CDR2 SNEGSKA (reference sequence). The CDR3 loop spans 12 amino acids.

This clonotype has a handful of counts. J is TRBJ2-5 and V is TRBV20-1, with unresolved D. V shed 5 bases and J shed 4 bases, with 8 bases lying between them. The V gene's germline CDR1 is DFQATT and CDR2 SNEGSKA (reference sequence). The CDR3 totals 11 residues. Written as DNA, the CDR3 is TGCAGTGCTTCCGCGTTAGAGACCCAGTACTTC. This translates into CSASALETQYF.

The sample holds many counts of this clonotype. This chain links TRBV18 with TRBJ2-1; D unclear. From germline, CDR1 is KGHSH and CDR2 LQKENI. CDR3 length equals 14 residues. V lost 2 bases and J 5 bases, leaving 10 bases between the germline ends. The CDR3 coding sequence is TGTGCCAGCTCACCAGGGGTCAATAACAATGAGCAGTTCTTC. Its protein product is CASSPGVNNNEQFF.

By share, this clonotype ranks as medium-sized (0.01 to 0.1%). The chain combines TRBV20-1 with TRBJ2-3; TRBD2 agrees at 10 bases. The trim removed 3 bases at V and 2 bases at J, leaving 14 bases unmatched. Germline loops: CDR1 DFQATT, CDR2 SNEGSKA (reference sequence). CDR3 size: 18 residues. Here the CDR3 DNA reads TGCAGTGCTAGGGGAGTGGCGGCTAGCGGGAGAGTCACAGATACGCAGTATTTT. As protein: CSARGVAASGRVTDTQYF.

As for this clonotype: Germline and junction disagree at one end, which may indicate a read error. The J gene is TRBJ1-2, the V gene TRBV27, with a weak D call TRBD1 (6 bases). The length of the CDR3 is 13 residues. Germline CDR1 and CDR2: MNHEY and SMNVEV (reference sequence). The CDR3 spells CANSSGQNYGYTF. The CDR3 nucleotides are TGTGCCAACAGTTCCGGACAGAACTATGGCTACACCTTC.

This clonotype occurred many times. This rearrangement joins TRBV10-3 to TRBJ2-7, with TRBD1 matching 12 bases. V shed 6 bases and J 2 bases; nucleotides not matched to a gene: 5. The CDR3 covers 15 residues. The germline gives CDR1 ENHRY, CDR2 SYGVKD. CDR3 nucleotides: TGTGCCATCAGAACCGGGACAGGGGGCGCCTACGAGCAGTACTTC. Its translation is CAIRTGTGGAYEQYF.

This rearrangement joins TRBV5-6 to TRBJ2-7; weak D call: TRBD2 (5 bases). The CDR3 is 13 residues long. The V gene's germline CDR1 is SGHDT and CDR2 YYEEEE. V lost 4 bases to trimming and J lost 4 bases, with 12 bases between them. The CDR3 DNA sequence: TGTGCCAGCAGCCAATCCGGACTTTACGAGCAGTACTTC. It is translated as CASSQSGLYEQYF.

This clonotype was seen at least ten times. The rearrangement uses TRBV20-1 and TRBJ1-5, with TRBD1 identical over 10 bases. Germline CDR1 reads DFQATT; CDR2 reads SNEGSKA (reference sequence). The CDR3 is 12 amino acids. The CDR3: CSTGQGNQPQHF. For the CDR3, the DNA is TGCAGCACGGGACAGGGGAATCAGCCCCAGCATTTT.

The CDR3 spells CSADEVAGGYTF. The DNA for the CDR3 is TGCAGTGCGGATGAGGTGGCTGGGGGCTACACCTTC. This chain uses TRBV20-1 with TRBJ1-2; no clear D gene. This CDR3 spans 12 amino acids. V was trimmed by 6 bases and J by 8 bases, leaving 16 bases between them. The germline V gene encodes CDR1 DFQATT and CDR2 SNEGSKA (reference sequence).

A word on this clonotype: This may stem from a read error, because a much larger clone lies one nucleotide away. The chain uses TRBV20-1 and TRBJ2-5; D is undetermined. Germline assignment: CDR1 DFQATT and CDR2 SNEGSKA (reference sequence). Trimming removed 3 bases at V and 9 bases at J, with 23 bases between. This CDR3 spans 15 amino acids. The CDR3 bases are TGCAGTGCTAGGGATCTCACTGACGGGCTTGAGGCCCAGTACTTC. Its protein product is CSARDLTDGLEAQYF.

This clonotype was detected a few times. The chain combines TRBV6-1 with TRBJ1-5; D possibly corresponds to TRBD1 (5 bases). Germline CDR1 MNHNS, CDR2 SASEGT. V was pared by 1 base and J by 1 base, with 14 bases between. This CDR3 has 17 residues. The CDR3 sequence: CASSEDYAGWSNQPQHF. The CDR3 DNA is TGTGCCAGCAGTGAAGATTATGCAGGGTGGAGCAATCAGCCCCAGCATTTT.

This clonotype appeared a few times. This chain uses TRBV24-1 with TRBJ2-6, with TRBD1 matching over 7 bases. CDR3 size: 17 residues. Germline CDR1 and CDR2: KGHDR and SFDVKD. V lost 5 bases to trimming and J lost 1 base; unmatched junction nucleotides: 7. DNA of the CDR3: TGTGCCACCAGTGGAGGCAGGGGGTTGTCTGGGGCCAACGTCCTGACTTTC. It specifies CATSGGRGLSGANVLTF.

This clonotype was recorded at least ten times. This rearrangement joins TRBV5-5 to TRBJ2-2; possibly TRBD1 for D (5 bases). Trimming took 4 bases from V and 7 from J, leaving 14 bases between them. Germline V gives CDR1 SGHKS, CDR2 YYEKEE (reference sequence). CDR3 length equals 14 residues. The DNA of the CDR3 is TGTGCCAGCAGCAACCTTGGGGCCAACGGGGAGCTGTTTTTT. Its translation is CASSNLGANGELFF. Based on the CDR3 plus reference TRBV5-5 and TRBJ2-2, the full variable domain is DAGVTQSPTHLIKTRGQQVTLRCSPISGHKSVSWYQQVLGQGPQFIFQYYEKEERGRGNFPDRFSARQFPNYSSELNVNALLLGDSALYLCASSNLGANGELFFGEGSRLTVL.

This rearrangement joins TRBV3-1 to TRBJ2-7; 8 nucleotides agree with TRBD1. Germline CDR1 LGHDT, CDR2 YNNKEL (reference sequence). The CDR3 contains 16 residues. With V trimmed by 5 bases and J by 0 bases, 9 bases remained unmatched. This CDR3 reads CASSTLPGTGSYEQYF. The DNA of the CDR3 is TGTGCCAGCAGCACCCTCCCCGGGACAGGCTCCTACGAGCAGTACTTC.

A note on this clonotype: This may stem from a read error, because a much larger clone lies one nucleotide away. The gene calls are TRBV20-1 and TRBJ2-3, with 10 bases lining up with TRBD2. The V gene's germline CDR1 is DFQATT and CDR2 SNEGSKA (reference sequence). The CDR3 totals 15 residues. The CDR3 DNA reads as TGCAGTGCTAGCCTACTAGCGGGAACCACAGATACGCGGTATTTT. Translating it yields CSASLLAGTTDTRYF.

This clonotype was counted many times. The CDR3 reads CASSLAGGADTQYF. DNA for the CDR3: TGCGCCAGCAGCTTGGCCGGGGGCGCAGATACGCAGTATTTT. The rearrangement uses TRBV5-1 and TRBJ2-3; possibly TRBD1 or TRBD2 for D (6 bases each). V shed 0 bases and J shed 4 bases, with 9 bases lying between them. The germline CDR1 and CDR2 sequences are SGHRS and YFSETQ. The CDR3 totals 14 residues.

This clonotype is labeled as medium-sized. The chain joins TRBV9 to TRBJ2-5; D gene uncertain. Germline V CDR1 and CDR2: SGDLS, YYNGEE. Trimming pared 3 bases from V and 1 base from J, leaving 7 bases between. The CDR3 runs to 13 residues. CDR3 coding DNA: TGTGCCAGCAGCGGGCCATTCCAAGAGACCCAGTACTTC. It specifies CASSGPFQETQYF.

This clonotype turned up a few times. J is TRBJ2-7 and V is TRBV20-1; weak D call: TRBD1 (5 bases). The germline V gene has CDR1 DFQATT and CDR2 SNEGSKA (reference sequence). CDR3 length: 15 residues. Trimming removed 4 bases from V and 0 bases from J, with 16 bases in between. CDR3 region: CSATPTFRVSYEQYF. CDR3 coding DNA: TGCAGTGCTACGCCGACGTTCAGGGTCTCCTACGAGCAGTACTTC.